This passage covers 12 T cell receptor beta chains from one sample sequenced in a study of blood T cell repertoires in COVID-19. Method: immunoSEQ multiplex PCR; TCRdb's copy keeps in-frame clones and lacks some. The sample includes about 130,000 clones, approximately 80% of them seen just once. The sequenced sample was peripheral blood. Every receptor here comes from a woman aged 60-75 years with acute or convalescent COVID-19.

CDR3 sequence: CATRGPGGYTF. The CDR3 DNA reads TGTGCCACCAGGGGGCCGGGTGGCTACACCTTC. The chain combines TRBV11-2 with TRBJ1-2; 8 nucleotides align to TRBD1. CDR3 length: 11 residues. CDR1 and CDR2 from the germline V gene are SGHAT and FQNNGV. The trim removed 10 bases at V and 7 bases at J, leaving 5 bases unmatched.

The CDR3 protein is CASSPTGLLSDYEQYF. DNA for the CDR3: TGTGCCAGCTCACCAACCGGTCTCCTATCCGACTACGAGCAGTACTTC. The gene calls are TRBV18 and TRBJ2-7, with D unclear. Germline V lookup: CDR1 KGHSH, CDR2 LQKENI. V was clipped by 2 bases and J by 3 bases, with 17 bases between them. The CDR3 extends over 16 amino acids.

This clone showed up just a few times. V is TRBV2 and J is TRBJ1-2; TRBD1 might be the D (6 bases). V was clipped by 7 bases and J by 6 bases, with 9 bases between them. The CDR3 consists of 11 residues. The germline CDR1 and CDR2 sequences are SNHLY and FYNNEI. CDR3 in DNA: TGTGCCAGCACCAGACAGGATGGCTACACCTTC. As protein: CASTRQDGYTF.

This clone was observed a few times. The chain links TRBV24-1 to TRBJ1-2; 7 positions agree with TRBD1. V trimming: 8 bases; J trimming: 4 bases; junction bases outside the gene matches: 6. Germline lookup yields CDR1 KGHDR and CDR2 SFDVKD. CDR3 length: 13 residues. CDR3 bases: TGTGCCACCAAAGGATCAGGGGGCTATGGCTACACCTTC. It yields the protein CATKGSGGYGYTF.

The V call is TRBV5-1, the J call TRBJ2-7; 7 bases match TRBD1. Germline CDR1 reads SGHRS; CDR2 reads YFSETQ. Trimming removed 3 bases from V and 2 bases from J; junction bases left unmatched: 8. The CDR3 extends over 15 amino acids. The CDR3 is CASSSSDRVTYEQYF. The CDR3 DNA sequence: TGCGCCAGCAGCTCCTCCGACAGGGTTACCTACGAGCAGTACTTC.

The chain joins TRBV5-1 to TRBJ2-1, with a possible D match to TRBD1 (5 bases). V was trimmed by 1 base and J by 12 bases, leaving 17 bases between them. This CDR3 has 14 amino acids. Looked up from germline, CDR1 is SGHRS and CDR2 is YFSETQ. CDR3 bases: TGCGCCAGCAGCTTGAGGTCCCAGGGCATAGGGCAGTTCTTC. Encoded protein: CASSLRSQGIGQFF.

The J gene is TRBJ1-4, the V gene TRBV5-8; a possible D gene is TRBD1 (5 bases). The CDR3 has 15 amino acids. V lost 3 bases, J lost 5 bases, and 14 bases lay in between. Germline assignment: CDR1 SGHTS and CDR2 YDEGEE. Written as DNA, the CDR3 is TGTGCCAGCAGCTGGTCCGGGACTCAGAATGAAAAACTGTTTTTT. Encoded protein: CASSWSGTQNEKLFF. The whole variable domain, filled in from reference TRBV5-8 and TRBJ1-4, reads EAGVTQSPTHLIKTRGQQATLRCSPISGHTSVYWYQQALGLGLQFLLWYDEGEERNRGNFPPRFSGRQFPNYSSELNVNALELEDSALYLCASSWSGTQNEKLFFGSGTQLSVL.

This clone was recorded once. The chain carries TRBV11-2 and TRBJ1-3; D is possibly TRBD1 (6 bases). The germline CDR1 and CDR2 sequences are SGHAT and FQNNGV. The CDR3 loop spans 15 amino acids. The V end was cut by 5 bases, the J end by 1 base, with 12 bases between. The CDR3: CASSPGQSSGNTIYF. In nucleotides, the CDR3 is TGTGCCAGCAGCCCAGGACAGAGTTCTGGAAACACCATATATTTT.

J is TRBJ1-2 and V is TRBV19; the D is unclear. Germline V gives CDR1 LNHDA, CDR2 SQIVND (reference sequence). Deletions cut 2 bases from V and 4 bases from J, with 11 bases between. This CDR3 has 14 amino acids. CDR3 nucleotide sequence: TGTGCCAGTAGTATACATCAGGCCTCCTATGGCTACACCTTC. Encoded protein: CASSIHQASYGYTF.

This sequence joins TRBV25-1 and TRBJ2-2; 7 bases are shared with TRBD2. The ends lost 3 bases at V and 4 bases at J; junction bases unmatched: 5. CDR3 length: 15 amino acids. In germline, CDR1 is MGHDK, CDR2 SYGVNS. CDR3 residues: CASSDPTSPTGELFF. The CDR3 bases are TGTGCCAGCAGTGACCCGACTAGCCCCACCGGGGAGCTGTTTTTT.

The chain couples TRBV2 to TRBJ2-2, with 8 positions matching TRBD1. This CDR3 contains 14 residues. The germline V gene encodes CDR1 SNHLY and CDR2 FYNNEI. V lost 6 bases to trimming and J lost 4 bases; unmatched junction nucleotides: 4. For the CDR3, the DNA is TGTGCCAGCAGCGGACAGGGTCTCACCGGGGAGCTGTTTTTT. Its translation: CASSGQGLTGELFF.

The J gene is TRBJ1-5, the V gene TRBV2, with 11 bases that match TRBD1. Looked up from germline, CDR1 is SNHLY and CDR2 is FYNNEI. Trimming removed 4 bases from V and 9 bases from J; junction bases left unmatched: 8. This CDR3 has 15 amino acids. In DNA, the CDR3 is TGTGCCAGCAGTGGGGGACAGGGGGGCTCCGGGCCCCAGCATTTT. Protein product: CASSGGQGGSGPQHF.